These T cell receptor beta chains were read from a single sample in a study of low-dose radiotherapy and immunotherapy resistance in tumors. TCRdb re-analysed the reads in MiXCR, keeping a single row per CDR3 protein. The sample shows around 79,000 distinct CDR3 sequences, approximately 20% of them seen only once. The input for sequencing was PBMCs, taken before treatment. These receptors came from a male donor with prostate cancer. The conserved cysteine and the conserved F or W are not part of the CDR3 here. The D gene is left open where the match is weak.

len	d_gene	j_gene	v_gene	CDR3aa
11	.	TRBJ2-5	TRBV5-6	ASSFWGAETQY
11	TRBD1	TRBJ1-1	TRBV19	ASTLGTGTEAF
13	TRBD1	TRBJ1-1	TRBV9	ASSTMDRGDTEAF
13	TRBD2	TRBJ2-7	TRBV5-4	ASSLEGGRSHEQY
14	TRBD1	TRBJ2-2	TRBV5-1	ASSLATGVDTGELF
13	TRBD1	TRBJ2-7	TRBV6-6	ASSPRQGASYEQY
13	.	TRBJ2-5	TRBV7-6	ASSPLTTRGLAQY
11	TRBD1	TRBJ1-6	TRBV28	ASSSGGLSPLH
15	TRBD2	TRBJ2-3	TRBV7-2	ASSLTSTSGGADTQY
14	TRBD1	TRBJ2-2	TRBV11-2	ASSLWWTGNTGELF
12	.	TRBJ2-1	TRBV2	ASSAAGWESEQF
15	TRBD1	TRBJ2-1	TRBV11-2	ASSMNVRGQGMDEQF
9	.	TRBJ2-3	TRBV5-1	ASSRDDTQY
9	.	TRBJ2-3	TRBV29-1	SVGHTDTQY
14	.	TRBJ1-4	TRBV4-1	ASSQDGTDRGEKLF
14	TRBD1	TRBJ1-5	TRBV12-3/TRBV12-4	ASSPRQGLSNQPQH
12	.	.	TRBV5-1	ASSLVEYYNEQF
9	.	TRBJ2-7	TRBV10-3	AIRGTHRQY
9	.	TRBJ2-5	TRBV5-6	ASSLAETQY
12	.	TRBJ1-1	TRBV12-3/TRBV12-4	ASRQQAKNTEAF
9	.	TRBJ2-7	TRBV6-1	ASSESVRRY
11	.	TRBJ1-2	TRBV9	ASSVGPGSGYT
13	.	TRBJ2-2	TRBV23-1	ASSQGGSRTGELF
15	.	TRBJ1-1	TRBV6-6	ASSSPMDILMNTEAF
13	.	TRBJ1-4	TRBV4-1	ASSDSRAPNEKLF
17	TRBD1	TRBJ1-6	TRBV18	ASSPAGDSGGAYNSPLH
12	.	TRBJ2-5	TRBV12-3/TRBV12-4	ASSRSGIPETQY
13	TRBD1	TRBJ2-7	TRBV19	ASSPTDRGSYEQY
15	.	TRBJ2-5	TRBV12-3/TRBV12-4	ASSRSTGSPSQETQY
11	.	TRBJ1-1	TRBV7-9	ASSFRGRTEAF
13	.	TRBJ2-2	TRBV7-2	ASSLFTMNTGELF
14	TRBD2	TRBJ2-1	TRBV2	ASTTSGRGANNEQF
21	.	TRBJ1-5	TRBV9	ASSVGNGTGQSLRMMVNQPQH
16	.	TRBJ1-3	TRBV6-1	ASSEAPAGKKAGNTIY
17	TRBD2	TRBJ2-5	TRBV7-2	ASSTTSGSIPRYQETQY
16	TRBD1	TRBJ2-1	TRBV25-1	ASSEDRGYGYLYNEQF
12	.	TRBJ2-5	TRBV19	ASSPGLAQETQY
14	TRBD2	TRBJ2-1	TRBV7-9	ASSLASGGYYNEQF
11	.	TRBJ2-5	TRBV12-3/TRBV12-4	ASSPRNQETQY
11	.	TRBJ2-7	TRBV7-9	ASSLDGDYEQY
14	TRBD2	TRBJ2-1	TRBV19	ASSTPSGGGINEQF
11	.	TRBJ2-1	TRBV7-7	ASSPPGSNEQF
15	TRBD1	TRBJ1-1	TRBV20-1	SATKPAGGAVLHGAF
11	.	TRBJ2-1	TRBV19	ASSMGGAGEQF
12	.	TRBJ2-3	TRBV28	ASSLPISTDTQY
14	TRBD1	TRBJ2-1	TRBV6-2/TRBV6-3	ASSPLDRVPYNEQF
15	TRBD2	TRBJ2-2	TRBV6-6	ASSPPGLDTSVGELF
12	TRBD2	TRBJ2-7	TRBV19	ASKAGRMSDEQY
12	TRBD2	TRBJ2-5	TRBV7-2	ASSSGGAPGTQY
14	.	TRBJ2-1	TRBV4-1	ASSHPRQTLNNEQF
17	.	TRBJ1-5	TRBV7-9	ASSLAVGRVGGDHQPQH
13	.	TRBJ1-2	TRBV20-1	SAGAGGEGDYGYT
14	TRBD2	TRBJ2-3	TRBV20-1	SAFRSGGTSTDTQY
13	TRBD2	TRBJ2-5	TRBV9	ASSALGLAAETQY
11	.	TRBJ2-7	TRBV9	ASSVEAVSEQY